This TCR beta chain comes out of a study of blood T cell repertoires in COVID-19. In the study's own analysis: Estimated nucleated cell counts came from reference gene primer amplification. The table came from immunoSEQ multiplex PCR; TCRdb's copy has only in-frame clones and leaves some out. D and trimming were read from the DNA, whereas the V and J calls and clone size are those reported in that table. This repertoire shows over 65,000 clones, around 87% found once; its top ten account for about 1.2%. The CDR3 spans 15 residues. Per germline, CDR1 KGHSH and CDR2 LQKENI. The germline V and J ends were trimmed by 3 bases and 8 bases, with 16 bases remaining between them.

The chain has TRBV18 and TRBJ1-4, with a possible D match to TRBD1 (6 bases). This sequence originates from a human donor in a cohort sampled during active COVID-19. The sequencing input was peripheral blood. The DNA of the CDR3 is TGTGCCAGCTCACCGGGGACACCGCCCAGAGAAAAACTGTTTTTT. Translated, it gives CASSPGTPPREKLFF.